Presented here are 2 T cell receptor beta chains from one specimen sequenced in a study of T cell responses to AZD1222 COVID-19 vaccine. The method was immunoSEQ multiplex PCR; TCRdb's version includes in-frame clones alone and lacks a portion of them. The sample records more than 120,000 clones, roughly 87% being singletons. The sample here was peripheral blood, taken 28 days after the second AZD1222 dose. The receptor source for this set is an adult who received the AZD1222 COVID-19 vaccine.

V is TRBV6-1 and J is TRBJ2-1; no clear D gene. CDR1 and CDR2 (germline): MNHNS, SASEGT. V lost 0 bases and J lost 6, with 12 bases in between. The CDR3 is 15 residues long. CDR3 in DNA: TGTGCCAGCAGTGAAGCACACTACGGCCGCAATGAGCAGTTCTTC. As protein: CASSEAHYGRNEQFF.

In its sample, this clone was seen once. This rearrangement joins TRBV7-2 to TRBJ1-2; the D is unclear. Germline V gene lookup returns CDR1 SGHTA and CDR2 FQGNSA. The CDR3 has 11 residues. The ends were cut back, 5 bases at V and 5 bases at J, with 6 bases in the middle. CDR3 in amino acids: CASSQRYGYTF. CDR3 in DNA: TGTGCCAGCAGCCAAAGATATGGCTACACCTTC.